Below, 30 T cell receptor beta chains from the same sample are listed, as sequenced in a study of CXCR3-negative and CXCR3-positive naive CD8 T cells. Antigen specificity for these receptors is unknown. The authors made the TRB cDNA libraries by 5' RACE using UMI labels. After re-calling the 5' RACE reads, TCRdb lists one entry per CDR3 protein, DNA absent. Its table lists about 150,000 distinct CDR3 sequences. Points from the study as a whole: Hydrophobicity was higher for TRB CDR3s found in CXCR3-positive naive cells than in CXCR3-negative naive cells.

The specimen sequenced was naive CXCR3+ CD8+ T cells from blood. Subset specified: CD45RO-CCR7+CD27+CD95- naive CD8+ T cells expressing CXCR3 (TNR3+). These receptors came from a human donor in good health. Some clones in this sample may be carry-over from other donors' samples.

The chain employs TRBV7-9 and TRBJ2-4. Per germline, CDR1 SEHNR and CDR2 FQNEAQ (reference sequence). The CDR3 runs 16 residues. This CDR3 reads CASSLISPGTKNIQYF.

The chain links TRBV4-1 to TRBJ2-7; TCRdb's D call, TRBD1, is unchecked because there is no DNA. The CDR3 runs 14 residues. Germline V CDR1 and CDR2: MGHRA, YSYEKL. CDR3 residues: CASSQARGGYEQYF.

The chain uses TRBV6-5 and TRBJ2-7; TCRdb's D call, TRBD1, is unchecked because there is no DNA. CDR1 and CDR2 (germline): MNHEY, SVGAGI. The CDR3 has 19 residues. CDR3: CASSYGRDRTEIGFYEQYF.

V and J are TRBV9 and TRBJ2-5; lacking DNA, the TRBD1 call made by TCRdb goes unchecked. The CDR3 runs to 15 residues. Per germline, CDR1 SGDLS and CDR2 YYNGEE. This CDR3 is CASSVEDRGEETQYF.

The V gene is TRBV2, the J gene TRBJ2-5; TCRdb outputs TRBD2, but without DNA this stays unchecked. CDR3 length: 13 amino acids. Germline CDR1 is SNHLY and CDR2 is FYNNEI. The CDR3 region is CASMEGEGETQYF.

The J gene is TRBJ2-1, the V gene TRBV4-1; TCRdb's assignment of TRBD1 cannot be checked, as there is no DNA. CDR3 length equals 15 residues. Germline assignment: CDR1 MGHRA and CDR2 YSYEKL. The CDR3: CASSQVTGGNNEQFF.

V gene TRBV5-5 combines with J gene TRBJ2-7; TCRdb selects TRBD1, and the lack of DNA leaves this call unchecked. The CDR3 has 16 amino acids. Germline V gives CDR1 SGHKS, CDR2 YYEKEE (reference sequence). This CDR3 reads CASTPSGGSLSYEQYF.

V and J are TRBV29-1 and TRBJ2-2; TCRdb lists TRBD1, though no DNA is available to test this call. Germline-derived CDR1 and CDR2 are SQVTM and ANQGSEA. The CDR3 is 14 amino acids. CDR3 in amino acids: CSVEGHSGAGELFF.

V is TRBV28 and J is TRBJ2-5; the D call of TRBD2 rests on TCRdb alone, since no DNA is present to check it. The germline V gene has CDR1 MDHEN and CDR2 SYDVKM. The length of the CDR3 is 17 residues. The CDR3 spells CASSLVTRVGTRETQYF.

The chain uses TRBV9 and TRBJ1-1. The CDR3 extends over 12 amino acids. Germline loops: CDR1 SGDLS, CDR2 YYNGEE. This CDR3 reads CASSGQCAEAFF.

The chain is built from TRBV29-1 and TRBJ2-1; checking the TCRdb D call of TRBD1 is not possible without DNA. Per germline, CDR1 SQVTM and CDR2 ANQGSEA. The CDR3 is made up of 11 amino acids. The CDR3 spells CSVPRANEQFF.

The chain combines TRBV9 with TRBJ1-1. The CDR3 totals 15 residues. Germline CDR1 SGDLS, CDR2 YYNGEE. The CDR3 sequence: CASSVGARADTEAFF.

The V call is TRBV28, the J call TRBJ2-1; with no DNA, the TCRdb D assignment of TRBD1 cannot be verified. CDR1 is MDHEN, CDR2 SYDVKM, per germline. The CDR3 spans 14 residues. The CDR3: CASNGGASYNEQFF.

V usage is TRBV5-4 and J usage is TRBJ2-7; the D call from TCRdb, TRBD2, cannot be confirmed without DNA. CDR3 length equals 13 residues. The germline V gene has CDR1 SGHNT and CDR2 YYREEE (reference sequence). CDR3 sequence reads: CASSPGTTYEQYF.

J is TRBJ1-1 and V is TRBV12-3 or TRBV12-4. The CDR3 runs 11 residues. CDR3 sequence reads: CASRMNTEAFF.

The chain employs TRBV7-9 and TRBJ2-3; with no DNA, the TCRdb D assignment of TRBD1 cannot be verified. The CDR3 loop spans 16 amino acids. The germline V gene encodes CDR1 SEHNR and CDR2 FQNEAQ (reference sequence). CDR3 loop: CASSFQTGGNTDTQYF.

This CDR3 is CSYLDRDRGYEQYF. The chain joins TRBV29-1 to TRBJ2-7; TCRdb outputs TRBD1, but without DNA this stays unchecked. Germline CDR1 and CDR2: SQVTM and ANQGSEA. The CDR3 is made up of 14 amino acids.

The chain links TRBV27 to TRBJ2-7; absent DNA, TCRdb's TRBD1 call cannot be checked. CDR1 and CDR2 (germline): MNHEY, SMNVEV (reference sequence). There are 13 residues in the CDR3. The CDR3 is CASSLYRSGEQYF.

The chain couples TRBV28 to TRBJ2-3. The V gene's germline CDR1 is MDHEN and CDR2 SYDVKM. This CDR3 region has 12 residues. CDR3 residues: CASSFVGDTQYF.

The J gene is TRBJ2-7, the V gene TRBV7-3; TCRdb selects TRBD1, and the lack of DNA leaves this call unchecked. Germline values: CDR1 SGHTA, CDR2 FQGTGA. The CDR3 totals 13 residues. The CDR3 protein is CASSPSPGSEQYF.

CDR3 region: CASSPGVDSTEQYF. This chain connects TRBV12-3 or TRBV12-4 to TRBJ2-7; TCRdb's D call of TRBD1 is untestable without DNA. This CDR3 region has 14 residues.

The genes are TRBV29-1 and TRBJ1-2. Germline values: CDR1 SQVTM, CDR2 ANQGSEA. The CDR3 loop spans 15 amino acids. CDR3 residues: CSVEGLPWTAYGYTF.

V and J are TRBV7-9 and TRBJ2-7. Germline CDR1 and CDR2: SEHNR and FQNEAQ (reference sequence). The CDR3 has 16 amino acids. The CDR3 reads CASRQGLDQWIHEQYF.

The J gene is TRBJ1-4, the V gene TRBV7-8; TCRdb names TRBD1, which stays unverified in the absence of DNA. Germline values: CDR1 SGHVS, CDR2 FQNEAQ. The CDR3 totals 13 residues. The CDR3 loop is CASSLGPRQKLFF.

The rearrangement uses TRBV6-2 or TRBV6-3 and TRBJ1-6. Germline CDR1 reads MNHEY; CDR2 reads SVGEGT. The CDR3 runs 16 residues. The CDR3 here is CASSLVGSSYNSPLHF.

CDR3 amino acids: CASSLEGRTGHETQYF. The chain combines TRBV5-1 with TRBJ2-5; absent DNA, TCRdb's TRBD2 call cannot be checked. CDR3 length: 16 residues. The germline CDR1 and CDR2 sequences are SGHRS and YFSETQ.

The chain has TRBV23-1 and TRBJ2-7. TRBV23-1 is given ORF status, its function remaining uncertain. The CDR3 runs to 12 residues. CDR3 residues: CASSHWVAEQYF.

The chain is built from TRBV7-8 and TRBJ1-2; without DNA, the TCRdb call of TRBD1 cannot be checked. The CDR3 runs 17 residues. Looked up from germline, CDR1 is SGHVS and CDR2 is FQNEAQ. The CDR3 protein is CASSLGVGTEANYGYTF.

This chain links TRBV29-1 with TRBJ2-1; TCRdb's D gene call, TRBD1, goes unchecked for lack of DNA. The CDR3 totals 13 residues. Germline V CDR1 and CDR2: SQVTM, ANQGSEA. The CDR3 reads CSVETGGHDEQFF.

The V call is TRBV7-9, the J call TRBJ2-1; the D gene TCRdb calls, TRBD1, cannot be checked with no DNA. Germline CDR1 reads SEHNR; CDR2 reads FQNEAQ (reference sequence). This CDR3 is 15 amino acids long. Here the CDR3 reads CASSPPGGPYNDQFF.